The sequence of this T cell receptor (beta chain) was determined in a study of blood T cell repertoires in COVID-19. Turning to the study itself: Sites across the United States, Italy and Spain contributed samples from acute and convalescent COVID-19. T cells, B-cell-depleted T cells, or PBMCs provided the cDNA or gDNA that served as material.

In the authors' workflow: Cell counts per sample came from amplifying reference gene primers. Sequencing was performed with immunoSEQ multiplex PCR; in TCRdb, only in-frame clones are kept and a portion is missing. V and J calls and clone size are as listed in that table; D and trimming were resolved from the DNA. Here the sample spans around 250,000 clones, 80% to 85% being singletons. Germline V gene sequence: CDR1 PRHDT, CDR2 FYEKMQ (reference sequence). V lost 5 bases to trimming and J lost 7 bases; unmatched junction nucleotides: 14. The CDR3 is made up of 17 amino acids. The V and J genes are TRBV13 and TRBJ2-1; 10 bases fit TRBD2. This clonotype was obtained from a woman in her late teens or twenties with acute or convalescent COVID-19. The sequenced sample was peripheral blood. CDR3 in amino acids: CASSPEGAGGQGNEQFF. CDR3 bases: TGTGCCAGCAGCCCCGAGGGAGCGGGAGGGCAAGGTAATGAGCAGTTCTTC.